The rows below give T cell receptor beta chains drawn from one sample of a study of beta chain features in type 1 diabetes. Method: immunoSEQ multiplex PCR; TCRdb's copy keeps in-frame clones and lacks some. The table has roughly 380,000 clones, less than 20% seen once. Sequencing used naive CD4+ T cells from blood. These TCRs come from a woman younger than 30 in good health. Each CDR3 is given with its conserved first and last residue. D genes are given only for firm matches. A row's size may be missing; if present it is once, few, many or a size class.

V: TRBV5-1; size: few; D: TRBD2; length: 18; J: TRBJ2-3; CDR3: CASSPGTSGELLTDTQYF; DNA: TGCGCCAGCAGCCCTGGGACTAGCGGTGAACTTCTCACAGATACGCAGTATTTT
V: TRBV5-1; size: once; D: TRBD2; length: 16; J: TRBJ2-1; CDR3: CASSPRLAGGYNEQFF; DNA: TGCGCCAGCAGCCCCCGACTAGCGGGGGGGTACAATGAGCAGTTCTTC
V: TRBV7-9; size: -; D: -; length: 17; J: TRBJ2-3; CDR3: CASSTQFGTGGTDTQYF; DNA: TGTGCCAGCAGCACGCAGTTTGGGACTGGGGGTACAGATACGCAGTATTTT
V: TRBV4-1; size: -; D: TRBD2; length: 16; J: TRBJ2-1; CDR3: CASSLFTSGTYNEQFF; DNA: TGCGCCAGCAGCCTATTTACCAGCGGGACTTACAATGAGCAGTTCTTC
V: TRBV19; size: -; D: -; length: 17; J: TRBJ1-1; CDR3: CASSIPHRGQLGTEAFF; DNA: TGTGCCAGTAGTATCCCCCACCGAGGACAGCTGGGAACTGAAGCTTTCTTT
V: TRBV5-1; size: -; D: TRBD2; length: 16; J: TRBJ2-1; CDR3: CASSSSGSGRANEQFF; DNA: TGCGCCAGCAGCTCCTCGGGTAGCGGGAGGGCAAATGAGCAGTTCTTC
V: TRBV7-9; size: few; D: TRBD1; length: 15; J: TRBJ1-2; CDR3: CASSFGHRGNDGYTF; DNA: TGTGCCAGCAGCTTCGGTCACAGGGGGAATGATGGCTACACCTTC
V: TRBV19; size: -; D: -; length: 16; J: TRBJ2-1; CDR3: CASSTQSAGSYNEQFF; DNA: TGTGCCAGTAGCACTCAATCAGCGGGCTCCTACAATGAGCAGTTCTTC
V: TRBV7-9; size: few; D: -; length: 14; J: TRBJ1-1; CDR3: CASSPGDTNTEAFF; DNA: TGTGCCAGCAGCCCCGGGGACACGAACACTGAAGCTTTCTTT
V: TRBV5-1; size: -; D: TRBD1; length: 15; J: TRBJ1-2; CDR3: CASSLETGGSYGYTF; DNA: TGCGCCAGCAGCTTGGAGACAGGGGGCAGCTATGGCTACACCTTC
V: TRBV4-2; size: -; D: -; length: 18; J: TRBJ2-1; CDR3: CASSQGPLQVLYYNEQFF; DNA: TGTGCCAGCAGCCAAGGCCCCTTACAGGTGCTTTACTACAATGAGCAGTTCTTC
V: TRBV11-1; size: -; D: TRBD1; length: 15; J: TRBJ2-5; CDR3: CASSLKGAVQETQYF; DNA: TGTGCCAGCAGCTTAAAGGGGGCGGTTCAAGAGACCCAGTACTTC